These 15 T cell receptor beta chains share one sample of origin, sequenced in a study of graft-versus-host responses after intestinal transplantation. The data were produced by immunoSEQ multiplex PCR, yet TCRdb's version contains in-frame clones alone and is incomplete. The table records more than 20,000 clones, 75% to 90% of them present only once. Sequenced material: PBMCs, taken 65 to 70 days after intestinal transplantation. The receptors were sampled from a human patient who received an intestinal transplant, so some T cells may come from the graft donor.

The DNA for the CDR3 is TGTGCCAGCAGCTCGACCGGGACAGAATTTCAATATAGCAATCAGCCCCAGCATTTT. Translating gives CASSSTGTEFQYSNQPQHF. The chain is built from TRBV11-2 and TRBJ1-5, with TRBD1 identical over 7 bases. The germline V gene encodes CDR1 SGHAT and CDR2 FQNNGV. The J segment lost 0 bases and the V segment lost 4 bases, leaving 15 bases of the junction unmatched. The CDR3 consists of 19 residues.

This chain links TRBV7-6 with TRBJ1-1; the D gene is possibly TRBD1 (6 bases). Germline lookup yields CDR1 SGHVS and CDR2 FNYEAQ. The CDR3 has 14 amino acids. The ends were cut back, 1 base at V and 5 bases at J, with 11 bases in the middle. CDR3 DNA sequence: TGTGCCAGCAGCTTAGGGGGGCTGGGGACTGAAGCTTTCTTT. This sequence encodes CASSLGGLGTEAFF.

The rearrangement joins TRBV6-6 to TRBJ2-7, with TRBD1 as a possible D gene (6 bases). Trimming cost V 6 bases and J 4 bases, with 19 bases left between them. The CDR3 extends over 15 amino acids. CDR1 and CDR2 from the germline V gene are MNHNY and SVGAGI (reference sequence). CDR3 DNA: TGTGCCAGCAGGAAATCCTGGACAGCTCCATACGAGCAGTACTTC. It translates to CASRKSWTAPYEQYF.

This chain uses TRBV20-1 with TRBJ1-2; 7 bases are a match to TRBD1. The trim removed 6 bases at V and 6 bases at J, leaving 4 bases unmatched. This CDR3 contains 11 residues. Germline values: CDR1 DFQATT, CDR2 SNEGSKA (reference sequence). CDR3 nucleotide sequence: TGCAGTGCCGACCAGGGGGATGGCTACACCTTC. It is translated as CSADQGDGYTF.

The V and J genes are TRBV19 and TRBJ2-1, with 11 bases that match TRBD2. J lost 6 bases, V lost 5 bases, and 9 bases had no gene match. The CDR3 extends over 16 amino acids. The germline V gene encodes CDR1 LNHDA and CDR2 SQIVND (reference sequence). Here the CDR3 reads CASSVLAGGAPNEQFF. CDR3 coding DNA: TGTGCCAGTAGTGTTCTAGCGGGGGGCGCCCCCAATGAGCAGTTCTTC.

The J gene is TRBJ2-1, the V gene TRBV7-2, with D possibly TRBD1 on 6 matching bases. Germline CDR1 reads SGHTA; CDR2 reads FQGNSA. CDR3 length: 13 amino acids. Between the trimmed V and J ends, which lost 4 bases and 4 bases, there was a span of 8 bases. The CDR3 DNA is TGTGCCAGCAGCTCGGACAGATACAATGAGCAGTTCTTC. Protein: CASSSDRYNEQFF.

The V call is TRBV27, the J call TRBJ2-3, with D perhaps TRBD1 (5 bases). Germline V gives CDR1 MNHEY, CDR2 SMNVEV (reference sequence). V shed 2 bases and J shed 1 base, with 16 bases lying between them. The CDR3 is made up of 17 amino acids. The DNA of the CDR3 is TGTGCCAGCAGTTTACGGATCAGGGAACCCCGCACAGATACGCAGTATTTT. Translated, it gives CASSLRIREPRTDTQYF.

The chain combines TRBV7-2 with TRBJ2-3; no firm D call. Germline V gene sequence: CDR1 SGHTA, CDR2 FQGNSA. This CDR3 contains 14 residues. V was pared by 5 bases and J by 4 bases, with 13 bases between. The CDR3 loop is CASSPTSAPDTQYF. CDR3 sequence (DNA): TGTGCCAGCAGCCCCACTTCGGCCCCAGATACGCAGTATTTT.

The V call is TRBV7-4, the J call TRBJ2-5; weak D call: TRBD2 (5 bases). CDR1 and CDR2 (germline): SGHVT, SQSDAQ. The V gene lost 3 bases and the J gene lost 0 bases, with 17 bases spanning the gap. The CDR3 loop spans 17 amino acids. CDR3 amino acids: CASSFAEADYYQETQYF. CDR3 nucleotides: TGTGCCAGCAGCTTCGCGGAGGCAGATTACTACCAAGAGACCCAGTACTTC.

V gene TRBV6-4 combines with J gene TRBJ2-3; 7 positions agree with TRBD1. CDR3 length: 15 residues. Germline assignment: CDR1 MRHNA and CDR2 SNTAGT. With V trimmed by 4 bases and J by 2 bases, 6 bases remained unmatched. CDR3 bases: TGTGCCAGCAGTGGGTCGGGACAGACCACAGATACGCAGTATTTT. It encodes CASSGSGQTTDTQYF.

The chain joins TRBV4-3 to TRBJ1-6; 7 nucleotides align to TRBD1. Germline trimming cut 1 base from V and 9 bases from J; bases unmatched to any gene: 6. Germline CDR1 and CDR2: LGHNA and YSLEER. The CDR3 sequence is 15 residues long. Here the CDR3 DNA reads TGCGCCAGCAGCCAAGGGAAGGGGGCAGGTTCACCCCTCCACTTT. Translating gives CASSQGKGAGSPLHF.

This clone has only a few counts. The V call is TRBV6-4, the J call TRBJ1-2; D gene unclear. Germline values: CDR1 MRHNA, CDR2 SNTAGT. V shed 4 bases and J shed 0 bases, with 12 bases lying between them. The CDR3 sequence is 15 residues long. The CDR3 nucleotides read TGTGCCAGCAGTGTTCAGGCAGGCCCTAACTATGGCTACACCTTC. Its protein is CASSVQAGPNYGYTF.

The V gene is TRBV4-1, the J gene TRBJ2-7; 7 nucleotides match TRBD1. This CDR3 contains 15 residues. The J segment lost 4 bases and the V segment lost 1 base, leaving 7 bases of the junction unmatched. In germline, CDR1 is MGHRA, CDR2 YSYEKL. The chain's CDR3 is CASSQVARGKYEQYF. In DNA form, the CDR3 reads TGCGCCAGCAGCCAAGTGGCCAGGGGGAAATACGAGCAGTACTTC.

This CDR3 is CASSQLLAGGRNTQYF. As DNA, the CDR3 is TGCGCCAGCAGCCAATTACTAGCGGGGGGGCGGAATACGCAGTATTTT. The chain combines TRBV4-1 with TRBJ2-3, with TRBD2 identical over 13 bases. V was pared by 2 bases and J by 7 bases, with 6 bases of the junction left unmatched. CDR1 and CDR2 (germline): MGHRA, YSYEKL. The CDR3 is 16 residues long.

A few counts support this clone. J is TRBJ2-5 and V is TRBV5-6; 8 bases map to TRBD1. Germline lookup yields CDR1 SGHDT and CDR2 YYEEEE. This CDR3 has 14 amino acids. V was clipped by 4 bases and J by 2 bases; unmatched bases: 4. This CDR3 is CASSLGQGQETQYF. The CDR3 DNA follows: TGTGCCAGCAGCCTCGGACAGGGTCAAGAGACCCAGTACTTC.